This entry describes one T cell receptor beta chain. The CDR3 consists of 13 residues. The V gene lost 3 bases and the J gene lost 5 bases, with 7 bases spanning the gap. Germline values: CDR1 SGHAT, CDR2 FQNNGV. The data derive from a study of OX40 agonist ivuxolimab in advanced cancers. Whole-study context: Those treated in dose escalation had hepatocellular carcinoma, melanoma, renal cell cancer or head and neck cancer.

Measured with immunoSEQ multiplex PCR; TCRdb has only the in-frame clones, and not every one. The sample lists 70,000 or so clones; 75% to 90% were seen once. The material sequenced was CD4+ or CD8+ T cells sorted from blood, taken in a trial of the OX40 agonist ivuxolimab. The receptor's source is an adult with an advanced solid tumor such as melanoma, head and neck, liver or kidney cancer. V gene TRBV11-2 combines with J gene TRBJ2-2; D call uncertain. Here the CDR3 reads CASSLVGTGELFF. The CDR3 region has the DNA TGTGCCAGCAGCTTGGTGGGGACCGGGGAGCTGTTTTTT.